Listed here are 31 T cell receptor beta chains from one sample, sequenced in a study of T-cell reconstitution after alpha-beta-depleted transplantation in children. Unique molecular identifiers were incorporated during preparation of the TCRbeta library. A single record per CDR3 protein comes from TCRdb applying MiXCR to the PCR reads. The table includes some 100,000 distinct CDR3 sequences, less than 20% detected once. The sequencing used PBMCs, mostly from graft donor cells, collected 180 days after TCRalphabeta/CD19-depleted stem cell transplant. The receptors derive from a male patient aged 2-9 years who had a stem cell transplant for acute lymphoblastic leukemia, so the T cells may come from the graft donor.

V gene TRBV5-5 combines with J gene TRBJ1-2; D possibly corresponds to TRBD1 (6 bases). V shed 2 bases and J shed 4 bases, with 15 bases lying between them. CDR3 length equals 15 residues. CDR1 and CDR2 from the germline V gene are SGHKS and YYEKEE (reference sequence). The CDR3 loop is CASSLGGTVLYGYTF. The CDR3 DNA reads TGTGCCAGCAGCTTAGGGGGGACCGTACTCTATGGCTACACCTTC.

The CDR3 region has the DNA TGTGCCAGCAGATCGGGACTAAAGGATGGTGAGCAGTTCTTC. Translation: CASRSGLKDGEQFF. The chain carries TRBV11-2 and TRBJ2-1, with 7 bases lining up with TRBD2. Germline V gene data show CDR1 as SGHAT and CDR2 as FQNNGV. This CDR3 comprises 14 residues. V shed 6 bases, J shed 9 bases, and the junction held 11 bases outside the gene matches.

This clonotype has more than one count but fewer than ten. J is TRBJ2-7 and V is TRBV15; weak D call: TRBD1 (6 bases). CDR1 and CDR2 from the germline V gene are LNHNV and YYDKDF (reference sequence). CDR3 length: 16 amino acids. V shed 1 base and J shed 3 bases, with 16 bases lying between them. This CDR3 reads CATSRGSQGFGYEQYF. In nucleotides, the CDR3 is TGTGCCACCAGCAGAGGCTCACAGGGATTCGGCTACGAGCAGTACTTC. The full variable domain, rest sourced from reference TRBV15 and TRBJ2-7, is DAMVIQNPRYQVTQFGKPVTLSCSQTLNHNVMYWYQQKSSQAPKLLFHYYDKDFNNEADTPDNFQSRRPNTSFCFLDIRSPGLGDTAMYLCATSRGSQGFGYEQYFGPGTRLTVT.

Written as DNA, the CDR3 is TGTGCCAGCTCATTACCGGGACAGGGCCCCTACGAGCAGTACTTC. It specifies CASSLPGQGPYEQYF. V and J are TRBV18 and TRBJ2-7; TRBD1 agrees at 9 bases. The germline V gene has CDR1 KGHSH and CDR2 LQKENI. J gave up 2 bases and V 5 bases, and 7 bases lay outside the gene matches. The CDR3 runs 15 residues.

The V call is TRBV20-1, the J call TRBJ1-1; no definite D call. The germline V and J ends were trimmed by 3 bases and 0 bases, with 8 bases remaining between them. The CDR3 loop spans 13 amino acids. Germline loops: CDR1 DFQATT, CDR2 SNEGSKA (reference sequence). The CDR3 protein is CSASNRLNTEAFF. The CDR3 nucleotides read TGCAGTGCTAGTAACAGATTGAACACTGAAGCTTTCTTT.

This clonotype has more than one count but fewer than ten. This chain uses TRBV5-1 with TRBJ2-3, with 13 bases fitting TRBD2. This CDR3 comprises 17 residues. With V trimmed by 4 bases and J by 0 bases, 5 bases remained unmatched. Germline CDR1 reads SGHRS; CDR2 reads YFSETQ. CDR3 DNA sequence: TGCGCCAGCAGCGCGGGACTAGCGGGGATTAGCACAGATACGCAGTATTTT. Translating it yields CASSAGLAGISTDTQYF.

This clonotype was detected only a few times. V usage is TRBV20-1 and J usage is TRBJ1-6; D is ambiguous. V lost 0 bases and J lost 10, with 13 bases in between. The CDR3 sequence is 14 residues long. The germline CDR1 and CDR2 sequences are DFQATT and SNEGSKA (reference sequence). The CDR3 protein is CSARDPGLGSPLHF. The CDR3 bases are TGCAGTGCTAGAGATCCCGGGCTCGGCTCACCCCTCCACTTT.

In this sample, this clonotype turned up a few times. The chain recombines TRBV30 with TRBJ2-3; possibly TRBD2 for D (6 bases). The CDR3 runs to 11 residues. The V and J ends lost 5 bases and 7 bases respectively, with 10 bases between them. The germline V gene encodes CDR1 GTSNPN and CDR2 SVGIG (reference sequence). CDR3 amino acids: CAWGRGNTQYF. The CDR3 DNA is TGTGCCTGGGGACGGGGGAATACGCAGTATTTT.

This clonotype turned up a few times. The chain carries TRBV3-1 and TRBJ2-7, with D uncertain. CDR1 is LGHDT, CDR2 YNNKEL, per germline (reference sequence). This CDR3 has 13 residues. Trimming pared 8 bases from V and 3 bases from J, leaving 14 bases between. The DNA for the CDR3 is TGTGCCAGCCGGAGTATGGCCCACTACGAGCAGTACTTC. This encodes CASRSMAHYEQYF.

The V and J genes are TRBV20-1 and TRBJ2-7, with D possibly called TRBD1 or TRBD2 (5 bases each). Deletions cut 1 base from V and 2 bases from J, with 12 bases between. CDR3 length: 14 residues. The germline gives CDR1 DFQATT, CDR2 SNEGSKA (reference sequence). In nucleotides, the CDR3 is TGCAGTGCTAGAGCCCCGGGACCACCCTACGAGCAGTACTTC. This gives the protein CSARAPGPPYEQYF.

This clonotype was seen repeatedly, ten times or more. V is TRBV12-3 or TRBV12-4 and J is TRBJ1-2; D uncertain. The CDR3 is 11 amino acids. The V end was cut by 5 bases, the J end by 5 bases, with 6 bases between. The CDR3 sequence: CASSRGYGYTF. CDR3 in DNA: TGTGCCAGCAGTCGAGGGTATGGCTACACCTTC.

The chain couples TRBV5-1 to TRBJ2-5; TRBD2 might be the D (6 bases). This CDR3 spans 14 amino acids. V shed 0 bases and J shed 3 bases, with 9 bases lying between them. Germline CDR1 and CDR2: SGHRS and YFSETQ. In DNA, the CDR3 is TGCGCCAGCAGCTTGGGGGGGGAAGAAGAGACCCAGTACTTC. Residues: CASSLGGEEETQYF.

CDR3 sequence (DNA): TGTGCCAGCAGCCAGGGGAGTAGCGCCAAAAACATTCAGTACTTC. This translates into CASSQGSSAKNIQYF. J is TRBJ2-4 and V is TRBV5-6; D might be TRBD1 (6 bases). The germline V gene has CDR1 SGHDT and CDR2 YYEEEE. The V gene lost 4 bases and the J gene lost 1 base, with 12 bases spanning the gap. The CDR3 extends over 15 amino acids.

The chain joins TRBV12-3 or TRBV12-4 to TRBJ2-7; D ambiguous. Trimming took off 3 bases at V and 0 bases at J, with 9 bases between the two ends. The CDR3 consists of 14 residues. CDR3 in DNA: TGTGCCAGCAGTTTGAGGCAGTTCTCCTACGAGCAGTACTTC. Residues: CASSLRQFSYEQYF.

The sample holds a few counts of this clonotype. The rearrangement joins TRBV3-1 to TRBJ1-1, with D possibly TRBD1 on 6 matching bases. This CDR3 contains 13 residues. Germline V CDR1 and CDR2: LGHDT, YNNKEL (reference sequence). Trimming removed 3 bases at V and 5 bases at J, with 10 bases between. The CDR3: CASSHFRGTEAFF. Written as DNA, the CDR3 is TGTGCCAGCAGCCATTTCAGGGGTACTGAAGCTTTCTTT.

The genes are TRBV12-3 or TRBV12-4 and TRBJ1-5; D is unresolved. The germline V and J ends were trimmed by 4 bases and 5 bases, with 9 bases remaining between them. The CDR3 length is 13 residues. CDR3 amino acids: CASSSGRDQPQHF. CDR3 bases: TGTGCCAGCAGTTCAGGACGTGATCAGCCCCAGCATTTT.

The chain couples TRBV6-2 or TRBV6-3 to TRBJ2-1; no firm D call. V gave up 0 bases and J gave up 5 bases, with 8 bases separating them. This CDR3 comprises 14 residues. CDR1 and CDR2 (germline): MNHEY, SVGEGT. The DNA for the CDR3 is TGTGCCAGCAGTTACTCGGTCCAGAACAATGAGCAGTTCTTC. This translates into CASSYSVQNNEQFF.

This clonotype was counted only a few times. The chain has TRBV7-2 and TRBJ2-5, with 7 bases aligning to TRBD2. Germline lookup yields CDR1 SGHTA and CDR2 FQGNSA. V shed 3 bases, J shed 1 base, and the junction held 2 bases outside the gene matches. The CDR3 has 14 amino acids. CDR3 residues: CASSLGGLQETQYF. The CDR3 region has the DNA TGTGCCAGCAGCTTGGGAGGGCTCCAAGAGACCCAGTACTTC.

The rearrangement uses TRBV12-3 or TRBV12-4 and TRBJ2-2, with D possibly matching TRBD2 (6 bases). Trimming took 3 bases from V and 0 from J, leaving 8 bases between them. CDR3 size: 15 residues. The CDR3 nucleotides read TGTGCCAGCAGTTTTGCGGGGTCGAACACCGGGGAGCTGTTTTTT. The encoded protein is CASSFAGSNTGELFF.

The rearrangement links TRBV5-1 to TRBJ1-1; TRBD1 matches 7 bases. CDR3 length: 15 residues. Per germline, CDR1 SGHRS and CDR2 YFSETQ. V trimming: 2 bases; J trimming: 5 bases; junction bases outside the gene matches: 9. CDR3 DNA: TGCGCCAGCAGCTTCGAGGGGGCTGTGGGGACTGAAGCTTTCTTT. It translates to CASSFEGAVGTEAFF.

This clonotype was seen only a few times. The gene calls are TRBV20-1 and TRBJ1-5; D gene uncertain. CDR1 is DFQATT, CDR2 SNEGSKA, per germline (reference sequence). This CDR3 spans 13 amino acids. Deletions cut 3 bases from V and 7 bases from J, with 13 bases between. This CDR3 reads CSASSRNEQPQHF. The CDR3 region has the DNA TGCAGTGCTAGTTCCAGAAACGAGCAGCCCCAGCATTTT.

This clonotype was counted many times. The V and J genes are TRBV5-1 and TRBJ2-7; possibly TRBD1 for D (5 bases). CDR1 is SGHRS and CDR2 is YFSETQ in the germline V gene. The CDR3 has 15 residues. Trimming cost V 0 bases and J 2 bases, with 12 bases left between them. The CDR3 DNA follows: TGCGCCAGCAGCTTGGGACAAGGGGCCCCCTACGAGCAGTACTTC. Translated: CASSLGQGAPYEQYF.

This clonotype was counted between two and nine times. V is TRBV24-1 and J is TRBJ2-2; weak D call: TRBD2 (5 bases). Trimming left V 3 bases short and J 0 bases short, with 7 bases between. Germline-derived CDR1 and CDR2 are KGHDR and SFDVKD. CDR3 length: 15 amino acids. The CDR3 spells CATSDPGSNTGELFF. CDR3 in DNA: TGTGCCACCAGTGATCCGGGGTCGAACACCGGGGAGCTGTTTTTT.

V usage is TRBV2 and J usage is TRBJ1-1; D unresolved. The CDR3 length is 14 residues. V lost 4 bases and J 1 base, leaving 10 bases between the germline ends. From germline, CDR1 is SNHLY and CDR2 FYNNEI. The CDR3 DNA is TGTGCCAGCAGTGTAGGCGGGAGGAACACTGAAGCTTTCTTT. This gives the protein CASSVGGRNTEAFF.

This clonotype was seen a handful of times. The chain employs TRBV5-1 and TRBJ2-7, with D unresolved. V was pared by 0 bases and J by 0 bases, with 7 bases between. The CDR3 has 14 amino acids. Germline V gene data show CDR1 as SGHRS and CDR2 as YFSETQ. CDR3: CASSLVSLSYEQYF. DNA for the CDR3: TGCGCCAGCAGCTTGGTCTCCCTCTCCTACGAGCAGTACTTC.

J is TRBJ2-6 and V is TRBV5-1; D gene unclear. There are 18 residues in the CDR3. Germline V gene lookup returns CDR1 SGHRS and CDR2 YFSETQ. Trimming took off 2 bases at V and 0 bases at J, with 15 bases between the two ends. The CDR3 DNA reads as TGCGCCAGCAGCTTTAACAGCTGGAACCCCTCTGGGGCCAACGTCCTGACTTTC. It specifies CASSFNSWNPSGANVLTF.

This clonotype was recorded once. V usage is TRBV29-1 and J usage is TRBJ2-7; D remains ambiguous. Deletions cut 2 bases from V and 2 bases from J, with 16 bases between. The germline V gene has CDR1 SQVTM and CDR2 ANQGSEA. CDR3 size: 15 residues. The CDR3 DNA follows: TGCAGCGTTGAACGTTCAGACATGTCCGCCTACGAGCAGTACTTC. Protein sequence: CSVERSDMSAYEQYF.

V is TRBV12-3 or TRBV12-4 and J is TRBJ1-5; D is undetermined. V dropped 8 bases and J dropped 2 bases, with 16 bases sitting between them. The CDR3 spans 15 residues. In DNA, the CDR3 is TGTGCCAGCGGATTCCCCTTAGCAGGCAATCAGCCCCAGCATTTT. Protein product: CASGFPLAGNQPQHF.

This clonotype has only a few counts. The rearrangement links TRBV20-1 to TRBJ2-7, with D perhaps TRBD2 (6 bases). CDR3 size: 15 residues. Trimming took 3 bases from V and 1 from J, leaving 16 bases between them. Germline assignment: CDR1 DFQATT and CDR2 SNEGSKA (reference sequence). The CDR3 loop reads CSAREGIAVSYEQYF. The CDR3 region has the DNA TGCAGTGCTAGGGAAGGCATAGCGGTTTCCTACGAGCAGTACTTC.

This clonotype was seen a handful of times. V gene TRBV5-1 combines with J gene TRBJ2-1; TRBD1 or TRBD2 may be the D gene (6 bases each). The CDR3 spans 15 residues. Germline V gene sequence: CDR1 SGHRS, CDR2 YFSETQ. Trimming pared 8 bases from V and 6 bases from J, leaving 21 bases between. CDR3 nucleotide sequence: TGCGCCAGTGAGGGGGGAGGCGGCAATGGCAATGAGCAGTTCTTC. It codes for CASEGGGGNGNEQFF.

V usage is TRBV6-2 or TRBV6-3 and J usage is TRBJ1-2; perhaps TRBD1 as D (6 bases). Trimming removed 6 bases from V and 6 bases from J, with 23 bases in between. CDR1 MNHEY and CDR2 SVGEGT come from the germline V gene. This CDR3 contains 16 residues. CDR3 sequence reads: CASSVPTGRSTNGYTF. The CDR3 nucleotides are TGTGCCAGCAGCGTTCCAACAGGGAGGTCAACCAATGGCTACACCTTC.